The TCR beta chain under discussion was sequenced for a study of PD-L1 blockade in urothelial cancer (TCRdb year 2017). With regard to the full study: Every patient began therapy in 2014 and was given atezolizumab 1,200 mg intravenously every 3 weeks. Pretreatment blood TCR-seq was available for 27 to 30 patients, at least one posttreatment blood collection was obtained for about 24 patients, and tumor TCR-seq was available for about 24 patients. A median of about 140,000 T cells and 80,000 to 100,000 unique TCRs was obtained from blood samples, and a median clonality of roughly 0.08 was observed. Durable clinical benefit was achieved by nine patients and was not achieved by 20 patients. An ECOG performance status of 0 or 1 was recorded for the patients, and 0 to 3 prior chemotherapy regimens had been received by the patients. Durable clinical benefit meant progression-free survival longer than 6 months, and TCR features were also tested against progression-free and overall survival. Pretreatment tumor samples and matched peripheral blood, collected serially before and after atezolizumab treatment, underwent TCR sequencing. About 90% of the roughly 29 patients were identified as males with urothelial cancer of bladder origin, and a prior smoking history was reported by 18 of 29 patients. An exploratory multi-omic analysis was conducted of the somatic, immune and clinical correlates of response to PD-L1 blockade with atezolizumab in urothelial cancer. Blood samples were analyzed 3 weeks after the start of treatment (second dose) and 6 weeks after the start of treatment. In the same patients who had TCR sequencing, pretreatment tumors also underwent whole exome sequencing and RNA sequencing.

Explained via the paper, the time point label denotes: peripheral blood 6 weeks after treatment start. A total of roughly 30 patients with locally advanced or metastatic urothelial carcinoma, treated at Memorial Sloan Kettering on a trial protocol, made up the cohort. Peripheral blood mononuclear cells were collected pretreatment and during treatment, at between 1 and 8 total time points per patient. The Qiagen DNeasy Blood extraction kit was used to purify genomic DNA from total PBMCs and tumor samples. PBMCs were collected pretreatment and during treatment, and were isolated and stored as previously described. The germline V gene specifies SNHLY as CDR1 and FYNNEI as CDR2. The CDR3 runs 15 amino acids, cysteine and phenylalanine included. Only the CDR3 region is kept as DNA, spanning 45 bases read in frame from base 1. The germline V end is reduced by 7 bases and the J end by 0 bases; junction bases left unmatched: 4.

About this clone: Its binding antigen is unknown. Per-base quality was not reported, and no clone a single base away is much larger than it.

What the study reported, not specific to this receptor: A pretreatment peripheral blood TCR clonality below the median was linked to improved progression-free and overall survival. Greater expansion of tumor-associated TCR clones in peripheral blood 3 weeks after the start of treatment was observed in patients with durable benefit (n of about 24, p = 0.022). Because the sample size was small (n ≈ 27) and many exploratory analyses were performed, the results are intended to be hypothesis-generating.

Synthetic TCR analog templates were spiked into each PCR to estimate absolute template abundance from read counts. The immunoSEQ assay was used to amplify TCRbeta CDR3 regions from genomic DNA with bias-controlled V and J gene primers. Sequencing of rearranged TCRbeta segments was done at approximately 20X coverage. The published analysis was carried out like this. Sequencing errors were corrected by clustering, and CDR3s were annotated against IMGT so that V, D and J genes could be assigned. Downstream analyses used only productive TCRbeta rearrangements and left out out-of-frame or stop-codon sequences. Clonality was calculated as one minus the Shannon entropy normalized by the log of the number of unique productive sequences. Clones differing between time points or between blood and tumor were identified using Fisher's exact test with Benjamini-Hochberg correction, with an adjusted p below 0.01 applied as the threshold. Here the immuneACCESS table is served through TCRdb, limited to in-frame sequences with V and J called. Missing clones are a known gap in these copies; in checked studies unresolved V genes cover under half, and the rest lacks a known reason. That table gives V, J and clone size, and the DNA gave D and trimming. Within this sample are some 120,000 clones, with around 89% of them counted one time only. The ten largest account for around 1.7% of the sample.

The sample was PBMCs, taken around atezolizumab (anti-PD-L1) treatment. The rearranged segments are TRBV2 and TRBJ1-5, and TRBD1 aligns with 9 junction nucleotides. The origin of this receptor is a man aged 60 to 75 with urothelial cancer. The CDR3 here reads CASKAGQGSNQPQHF. The DNA sequence follows: TGTGCCAGCAAGGCGGGACAGGGTAGCAATCAGCCCCAGCATTTT.